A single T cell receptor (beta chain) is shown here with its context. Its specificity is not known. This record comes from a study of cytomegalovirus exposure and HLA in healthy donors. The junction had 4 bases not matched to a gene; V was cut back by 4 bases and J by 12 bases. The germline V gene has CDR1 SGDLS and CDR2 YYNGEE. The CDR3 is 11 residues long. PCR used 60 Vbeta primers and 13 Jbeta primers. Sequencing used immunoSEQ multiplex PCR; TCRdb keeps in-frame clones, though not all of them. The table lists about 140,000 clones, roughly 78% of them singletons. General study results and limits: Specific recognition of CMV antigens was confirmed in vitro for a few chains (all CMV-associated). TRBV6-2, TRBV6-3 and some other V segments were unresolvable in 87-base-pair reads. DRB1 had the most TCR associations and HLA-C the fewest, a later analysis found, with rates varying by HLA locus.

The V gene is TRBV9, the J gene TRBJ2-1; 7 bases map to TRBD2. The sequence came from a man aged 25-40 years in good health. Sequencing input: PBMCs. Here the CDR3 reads CASSLSGTQFF. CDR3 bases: TGTGCCAGCAGCTTAAGCGGGACGCAGTTCTTC.